This T cell receptor (beta chain) was profiled in a study of T cell responses to AZD1222 COVID-19 vaccine. General study findings and limits: Only 5 or 6 AZD1222 recipients tested seropositive at baseline. Following two doses of AZD1222, Spike-specific TCR breadth and depth rose. Nearly half of unique spike-specific TCRs reportedly avoided B.1.351 and B.1.1.7 mutated regions.

Sequenced by immunoSEQ multiplex PCR; TCRdb stores in-frame clones only, minus some. The data contain under 130,000 clones, about four fifths of them seen just once; the ten biggest clones take up 5%. Germline CDR1 is SGHNT and CDR2 is YENEEA. The V gene lost 2 bases and the J gene lost 3 bases, with 7 bases spanning the gap. The CDR3 runs 13 residues. This clone has only one observation. Its antigen is still unknown. The chain links TRBV11-3 to TRBJ1-1, with D hard to call. This TCR derives from an adult in good health. Material: peripheral blood, obtained on day 0 of AZD1222 vaccination. This chain's CDR3 is CASSLYSYTEAFF. Here the CDR3 DNA reads TGTGCCAGCAGCTTATATTCTTACACTGAAGCTTTCTTT.